One T cell receptor beta chain is described in this entry. These data belong to a study of PD-L1 blockade in urothelial cancer. For the study at large: About 90% of the roughly 30 patients were men who had bladder-origin urothelial cancer. Blood samples had a median of around 140,000 T cells, 83,000 or so unique TCRs, and clonality 0.07 to 0.08.

V shed 3 bases, J shed 6 bases, and the junction held 0 bases outside the gene matches. The V gene's germline CDR1 is SGHAT and CDR2 FQDESV (reference sequence). The CDR3 spans 13 residues. The assay was immunoSEQ multiplex PCR, and TCRdb's table has in-frame clones only and misses some. The sample lists about 120,000 clones, roughly 91% occurring once. Noted time point: peripheral blood 6 weeks after treatment start. The chain uses TRBV11-1 and TRBJ1-5; 9 nucleotides align to TRBD1. The starting material was PBMCs, obtained around atezolizumab (anti-PD-L1) treatment. The origin of this receptor is a man between 60 and 70 years old with urothelial cancer. The CDR3 coding sequence is TGTGCCAGCAGCTTGGACAGGGGTCAGCCCCAGCATTTT. Translation: CASSLDRGQPQHF.